The 28 T cell receptor beta chains below all came from one sample that was sequenced in a study of siplizumab effects on memory and regulatory T cells. This table comes from immunoSEQ multiplex PCR, and its TCRdb copy is limited to in-frame clones, with some not included. In the table there are roughly 75,000 clones, 93% of which are singletons. Material for sequencing was CD8+ T cells sorted from blood. Receptor source: a human donor in good health.

The chain employs TRBV7-9 and TRBJ1-6, with unresolved D. This CDR3 is built from 14 residues. The V gene lost 1 base and the J gene lost 12 bases, with 13 bases spanning the gap. The germline gives CDR1 SEHNR, CDR2 FQNEAQ (reference sequence). The CDR3 loop is CASSLGQTGRPLHF. The CDR3 coding sequence is TGTGCCAGCAGCTTAGGGCAGACCGGACGACCCCTCCACTTT.

The chain uses TRBV2 and TRBJ2-3; TRBD2 aligns across 7 bases. The CDR3 is 15 amino acids. The V segment lost 5 bases and the J segment 0 bases; nucleotides outside the gene matches: 5. CDR1 and CDR2 from the germline V gene are SNHLY and FYNNEI. The CDR3 reads CASSSLAASTDTQYF. DNA for the CDR3: TGTGCCAGCAGTTCTCTAGCGGCGAGCACAGATACGCAGTATTTT.

V gene TRBV19 combines with J gene TRBJ1-2; TRBD1 matches 7 bases. V trimming: 4 bases; J trimming: 4 bases; junction bases outside the gene matches: 6. The CDR3 runs to 14 residues. Germline values: CDR1 LNHDA, CDR2 SQIVND (reference sequence). As DNA, the CDR3 is TGTGCCAGTAGTACTCCGGGACAGCTCTATGGCTACACCTTC. As protein: CASSTPGQLYGYTF.

The CDR3 sequence: CASSPELQETQYF. DNA for the CDR3: TGCGCCAGCAGCCCCGAACTCCAAGAGACCCAGTACTTC. The genes are TRBV5-1 and TRBJ2-5; D gene uncertain. V was clipped by 4 bases and J by 1 base, with 8 bases between them. CDR3 length: 13 residues. In germline, CDR1 is SGHRS, CDR2 YFSETQ.

This clone was counted between two and nine times. This sequence joins TRBV19 and TRBJ1-2; D unclear. CDR1 is LNHDA and CDR2 is SQIVND in the germline V gene (reference sequence). The CDR3 consists of 12 residues. The V end lost 7 bases, the J end lost 2 bases, and 8 bases lay between the germline ends. CDR3 amino acids: CASTPDNYGYTF. As DNA, the CDR3 is TGTGCCAGTACCCCGGACAACTATGGCTACACCTTC.

The V and J genes are TRBV20-1 and TRBJ1-2, with D unclear. The CDR3 sequence is 11 residues long. In germline, CDR1 is DFQATT, CDR2 SNEGSKA (reference sequence). V shed 0 bases and J shed 6 bases, with 5 bases lying between them. This chain's CDR3 is CSARDRDGYTF. The CDR3 DNA reads as TGCAGTGCTAGAGATAGGGATGGCTACACCTTC.

The CDR3 reads CSARESYEQYF. CDR3 DNA: TGCAGTGCTAGAGAGAGTTACGAGCAGTACTTC. V is TRBV20-1 and J is TRBJ2-5; no reliable D call. The J call may be in error: the DNA end matches TRBJ2-7 better. Per the germline V gene, CDR1 is DFQATT and CDR2 is SNEGSKA (reference sequence). The CDR3 is 11 residues long.

J is TRBJ1-6 and V is TRBV5-6, with D possibly being TRBD1 (5 bases). CDR1 and CDR2 (germline): SGHDT, YYEEEE. Trimming shortened V by 1 base and J by 9 bases, and 11 bases separated the two germline ends. The CDR3 consists of 14 residues. CDR3 sequence (DNA): TGTGCCAGCAGCTTGCTGGGGGTGGGTTCACCCCTCCACTTT. Translation gives CASSLLGVGSPLHF.

The CDR3, as DNA: TGCGCCAGCAGCGGGACTAGCGGGATCACAGATACGCAGTATTTT. Translation gives CASSGTSGITDTQYF. This chain links TRBV10-2 with TRBJ2-3; 13 bases line up with TRBD2. CDR1 is WSHSY, CDR2 SAAADI, per germline. The CDR3 length is 15 residues. V lost 6 bases and J lost 2; bases outside the gene matches: 2.

This clone was observed a single time. The chain couples TRBV6-5 to TRBJ2-7, with D perhaps assigned TRBD1 or TRBD2 (5 bases each). Deletions cut 2 bases from V and 4 bases from J, with 15 bases between. CDR1 is MNHEY, CDR2 SVGAGI, per germline. This CDR3 has 15 amino acids. DNA for the CDR3: TGTGCCAGCAGTTACGGCGAGGGTGGGGGTTACGAGCAGTACTTC. It yields the protein CASSYGEGGGYEQYF.

This clone was recorded once. The gene calls are TRBV4-1 and TRBJ1-1; the D is unclear. The CDR3 is 12 amino acids. From germline, CDR1 is MGHRA and CDR2 YSYEKL. Trimming took 8 bases from V and 5 from J, leaving 12 bases between them. CDR3 nucleotides: TGCGCCAGCCAAGCGGGAGGGACTGAAGCTTTCTTT. Amino acids: CASQAGGTEAFF.

The chain carries TRBV7-9 and TRBJ2-1, with D possibly TRBD2 on 7 matching bases. Trimming stripped 4 bases from V and 0 bases from J, with 16 bases between. Per the germline V gene, CDR1 is SEHNR and CDR2 is FQNEAQ (reference sequence). The CDR3 length is 17 residues. CDR3 loop: CASSSGWGGDSYNEQFF. CDR3 in DNA: TGTGCCAGCAGCTCAGGTTGGGGGGGCGACTCCTACAATGAGCAGTTCTTC.

J is TRBJ2-5 and V is TRBV4-1; D perhaps matches TRBD2 (7 bases). This CDR3 has 16 residues. V lost 0 bases, J lost 4 bases, and 15 bases lay in between. The germline V gene encodes CDR1 MGHRA and CDR2 YSYEKL. The CDR3 coding sequence is TGCGCCAGCAGCCAAGACAGGACGGGGGGCGGAGAGACCCAGTACTTC. The encoded protein is CASSQDRTGGGETQYF.

This rearrangement joins TRBV25-1 to TRBJ2-3, with TRBD1 identical over 9 bases. Germline-derived CDR1 and CDR2 are MGHDK and SYGVNS. This CDR3 contains 15 residues. The V gene end was trimmed by 5 bases and the J gene end by 2 bases; junction bases not matched to a gene: 5. CDR3 in amino acids: CASSWTGETTDTQYF. CDR3 bases: TGTGCCAGCAGTTGGACAGGGGAGACCACAGATACGCAGTATTTT.

This clone was observed once. V is TRBV9 and J is TRBJ2-7, with unresolved D. The CDR3 extends over 13 amino acids. V was cut by 2 bases and J by 0 bases, with 6 bases left in between. Germline V gene data show CDR1 as SGDLS and CDR2 as YYNGEE. The CDR3 DNA reads as TGTGCCAGCAGCGTCGGTAACTCCTACGAGCAGTACTTC. Its protein product is CASSVGNSYEQYF.

The CDR3 sequence is CATAPGLASYEQYF. The CDR3 nucleotides are TGTGCCACCGCCCCGGGACTAGCATCCTACGAGCAGTACTTC. The rearrangement links TRBV19 to TRBJ2-7; 9 bases align to TRBD2. Germline lookup yields CDR1 LNHDA and CDR2 SQIVND (reference sequence). The CDR3 loop spans 14 amino acids. V lost 10 bases, J lost 1 base, and 8 bases stayed unmatched.

The J gene is TRBJ1-5, the V gene TRBV15; TRBD1 is a possible D gene (5 bases). This CDR3 is built from 15 residues. Germline-derived CDR1 and CDR2 are LNHNV and YYDKDF (reference sequence). Deletions cut 0 bases from V and 9 bases from J, with 15 bases between. The CDR3 loop is CATSRDRGEGRPQHF. The CDR3 DNA reads as TGTGCCACCAGCAGAGATCGGGGGGAAGGAAGGCCCCAGCATTTT.

V usage is TRBV5-6 and J usage is TRBJ2-3; 14 positions agree with TRBD2. CDR1 and CDR2 from the germline V gene are SGHDT and YYEEEE. J was trimmed by 0 bases and V by 4 bases; bases with no gene match: 4. This CDR3 contains 17 residues. CDR3 residues: CASSPGLAGGSTDTQYF. DNA for the CDR3: TGTGCCAGCAGCCCAGGACTAGCGGGGGGTAGCACAGATACGCAGTATTTT.

The chain links TRBV4-1 to TRBJ2-1; unclear D gene. V lost 1 base and J 9 bases, leaving 7 bases between the germline ends. The CDR3 is 12 residues long. CDR1 MGHRA and CDR2 YSYEKL come from the germline V gene. The DNA for the CDR3 is TGCGCCAGCAGCCAAGGGCAGAGTGAGCAGTTCTTC. As protein: CASSQGQSEQFF.

This chain uses TRBV9 with TRBJ1-1; tentative D call: TRBD1 (6 bases). This CDR3 is built from 13 residues. The germline V and J ends were trimmed by 0 bases and 4 bases, with 7 bases remaining between them. Germline V gene sequence: CDR1 SGDLS, CDR2 YYNGEE. The CDR3 loop reads CASSVGGLTEAFF. For the CDR3, the DNA is TGTGCCAGCAGCGTAGGGGGGCTCACTGAAGCTTTCTTT.

The rearrangement links TRBV27 to TRBJ1-5; D is perhaps TRBD1 (5 bases). Germline V gene lookup returns CDR1 MNHEY and CDR2 SMNVEV (reference sequence). The length of the CDR3 is 15 residues. Deletions cut 3 bases from V and 0 bases from J, with 9 bases between. The CDR3 sequence: CASSFGGYSNQPQHF. In DNA, the CDR3 is TGTGCCAGCAGTTTCGGGGGATATAGCAATCAGCCCCAGCATTTT.

J is TRBJ2-1 and V is TRBV19; D may be TRBD1 or TRBD2 (6 bases each). Germline V lookup: CDR1 LNHDA, CDR2 SQIVND (reference sequence). This CDR3 spans 15 amino acids. With 6 bases removed from V and 12 bases from J, the gap between germline ends came to 24 bases. CDR3 DNA: TGTGCCAGTAGCCAATGGGGGGCGAGTATTGCAGTGCAGTTCTTC. It translates to CASSQWGASIAVQFF. The whole variable domain, filled in from reference TRBV19 and TRBJ2-1, reads DGGITQSPKYLFRKEGQNVTLSCEQNLNHDAMYWYRQDPGQGLRLIYYSQIVNDFQKGDIAEGYSVSREKKESFPLTVTSAQKNPTAFYLCASSQWGASIAVQFFGPGTRLTVL.

This rearrangement joins TRBV10-3 to TRBJ1-1; D not certain. CDR1 is ENHRY and CDR2 is SYGVKD in the germline V gene. V shed 6 bases and J shed 2 bases, with 10 bases lying between them. The CDR3 extends over 13 amino acids. The DNA of the CDR3 is TGTGCCATCAGACTTACCGAAAACACTGAAGCTTTCTTT. Translating it yields CAIRLTENTEAFF.

The chain links TRBV6-4 to TRBJ2-1; TRBD2 agrees at 7 bases. J lost 7 bases, V lost 1 base, and 4 bases had no gene match. The germline V gene has CDR1 MRHNA and CDR2 SNTAGT. This CDR3 has 14 residues. The CDR3 reads CASSDLAGENEQFF. The CDR3 DNA reads TGTGCCAGCAGTGACTTGGCGGGGGAGAATGAGCAGTTCTTC.

V usage is TRBV7-3 and J usage is TRBJ2-3, with 9 bases that match TRBD1. Germline CDR1 is SGHTA and CDR2 is FQGTGA. Trimming at V came to 5 bases and at J to 3 bases, leaving 9 bases not matched to a gene. The CDR3 length is 16 residues. The CDR3 coding sequence is TGTGCCAGCAGCCCGGGCCGGGACAGGGCTACAGATACGCAGTATTTT. It is translated as CASSPGRDRATDTQYF.

This clone has a handful of counts. J is TRBJ2-5 and V is TRBV7-3, with D perhaps matching TRBD2 (6 bases). From germline, CDR1 is SGHTA and CDR2 FQGTGA. The CDR3 spans 14 residues. The ends were cut back, 5 bases at V and 2 bases at J, with 12 bases in the middle. CDR3 in DNA: TGTGCCAGCAGCCTAGGGACTCTTCAAGAGACCCAGTACTTC. It is translated as CASSLGTLQETQYF.

The V gene is TRBV4-1, the J gene TRBJ1-5, with 10 bases identical to TRBD1. Trimming removed 6 bases from V and 6 bases from J; junction bases left unmatched: 14. In germline, CDR1 is MGHRA, CDR2 YSYEKL. This CDR3 contains 17 residues. The CDR3 nucleotides read TGCGCCAGCAGTCCGGGACAGGGGTTCGATGGTGCTCAGCCCCAGCATTTT. Its translation is CASSPGQGFDGAQPQHF.

Here the CDR3 reads CASSQDLTTPGIYEQYF. In nucleotides, the CDR3 is TGCGCCAGCAGCCAAGATCTAACAACCCCTGGGATCTACGAGCAGTACTTC. The V gene is TRBV4-3, the J gene TRBJ2-7; the D is unclear. The ends were cut back, 0 bases at V and 3 bases at J, with 18 bases in the middle. Per the germline V gene, CDR1 is LGHNA and CDR2 is YSLEER. This CDR3 has 17 amino acids.